This T cell receptor (beta chain) was identified in a study of Graves' ophthalmopathy and Graves' hyperthyroidism. Study-level findings and limits: Distinction of ophthalmopathy from stable hyperthyroidism by a 13-signature model reached nearly 90% sensitivity and approximately 81% specificity. The model forecast ophthalmopathy progression, reaching about 70% sensitivity and about 75% specificity. The blood repertoire also included most expanded thyroid clonotypes above 0.001 frequency.

As the template, RNA transcripts were used to amplify TCR beta CDR3 regions. HTBI primers were employed in first-round RT-PCR, then a second-round multiplex PCR followed. Each CDR3 protein gets one entry after TCRdb re-called the multiplex PCR reads with MiXCR. In the table there are 600,000 to 950,000 distinct CDR3 sequences, roughly two fifths of which are singletons. Orbital computed tomography, together with clinical symptoms, serum thyroxine, TRAb and thyroid ultrasound, was used for diagnosis. Trimming pared 7 bases from V and 5 bases from J, leaving 8 bases between. Germline V CDR1 and CDR2: MNHEY, SVGEGT. This CDR3 contains 11 residues. This clonotype was counted only a few times. Its antigen remains unidentified.

The receptor was isolated from an adult man with Graves' ophthalmopathy. V and J are TRBV6-2 or TRBV6-3 and TRBJ2-5; no clear D. The material sequenced was peripheral blood. CDR3 coding DNA: TGTGCCAGCACCCAATCGGAGACCCAGTACTTC. Its protein is CASTQSETQYF.